The present entry profiles one T cell receptor beta chain with its context. This specimen belongs to a study of T cell responses to AZD1222 COVID-19 vaccine. Measured with immunoSEQ multiplex PCR; TCRdb has only the in-frame clones, and not every one. The sample lists 90,000 to 110,000 clones, nearly 90% occurring once. This CDR3 region has 13 residues. V gave up 4 bases and J gave up 0 bases, with 4 bases separating them. The germline gives CDR1 SGDLS, CDR2 YYNGEE. This sequence originates from an adult who received the AZD1222 COVID-19 vaccine. The chain carries TRBV9 and TRBJ2-2; D gene uncertain. Here the sequenced sample was peripheral blood, taken 28 days after the second AZD1222 dose. CDR3 bases: TGTGCCAGCAGCATCACGAACACCGGGGAGCTGTTTTTT. Amino acid sequence: CASSITNTGELFF.